Below are 30 T cell receptor beta chains sequenced from a single sample in a study of CD8+ T cells in alopecia areata. RNA was extracted and reverse transcribed into cDNA as the sequencing template. The method was immunoSEQ multiplex PCR; TCRdb's version includes in-frame clones alone and lacks a portion of them. The sample lists 150,000 to 200,000 clones; around three fifths were seen once. This sample's treatment: oral pan-JAK inhibitor, 5-10 mg twice daily. The sequencing used CD8+ T cells sorted from blood, collected at week 24, from a patient treated with tofacitinib. These receptor sequences come from a human donor with alopecia areata.

This clone occurred a few times. The chain employs TRBV7-9 and TRBJ1-5; the D is unclear. The germline CDR1 and CDR2 sequences are SEHNR and FQNEAQ (reference sequence). Between the trimmed V and J ends, which lost 6 bases and 3 bases, there was a span of 6 bases. The CDR3 extends over 12 amino acids. CDR3 sequence (DNA): TGTGCCAGCAGTCGTTTCAATCAGCCCCAGCATTTT. This encodes CASSRFNQPQHF.

The genes are TRBV5-6 and TRBJ2-7; the D gene is possibly TRBD1 (6 bases). Trimming cost V 0 bases and J 6 bases, with 7 bases left between them. The CDR3 loop spans 12 amino acids. Germline V gene sequence: CDR1 SGHDT, CDR2 YYEEEE. The CDR3 protein is CASSLGDTEQYF. CDR3 coding DNA: TGTGCCAGCAGCTTGGGGGACACCGAGCAGTACTTC.

The chain combines TRBV2 with TRBJ1-1; maybe TRBD1 (6 bases). The CDR3 runs 14 residues. CDR1 SNHLY and CDR2 FYNNEI come from the germline V gene. V lost 5 bases and J 3 bases, leaving 13 bases between the germline ends. CDR3 sequence reads: CASSNGDIYTEAFF. CDR3 DNA sequence: TGTGCCAGCAGTAACGGGGACATCTACACTGAAGCTTTCTTT.

A few counts support this clone. As DNA, the CDR3 is TGTGCCATCAGTGAGGTCAGTCAAAACATTCAGTACTTC. Protein product: CAISEVSQNIQYF. The chain couples TRBV10-3 to TRBJ2-4; D remains unclear. Trimming stripped 2 bases from V and 5 bases from J, with 7 bases between. The germline V gene has CDR1 ENHRY and CDR2 SYGVKD. The CDR3 runs 13 residues.

This chain links TRBV27 with TRBJ2-1; possibly TRBD2 for D (6 bases). The CDR3 has 14 amino acids. Trimming left V 6 bases short and J 0 bases short, with 9 bases between. Germline V gene data show CDR1 as MNHEY and CDR2 as SMNVEV (reference sequence). The CDR3 is CASRGGYSYNEQFF. CDR3 in DNA: TGTGCCAGCAGGGGGGGATACTCCTACAATGAGCAGTTCTTC.

The chain has TRBV7-9 and TRBJ1-4; D call uncertain. This CDR3 is 15 amino acids long. Trimming took off 1 base at V and 6 bases at J, with 12 bases between the two ends. Germline V gives CDR1 SEHNR, CDR2 FQNEAQ (reference sequence). The CDR3 here is CASSLVEDFDEKLFF. DNA of the CDR3: TGTGCCAGCAGCTTAGTGGAGGATTTCGATGAAAAACTGTTTTTT.

The chain is built from TRBV6-1 and TRBJ2-2; D is undetermined. The CDR3 is made up of 13 amino acids. Germline CDR1 is MNHNS and CDR2 is SASEGT. The germline V and J ends were trimmed by 8 bases and 3 bases, with 10 bases remaining between them. CDR3 sequence reads: CASLGPDTGELFF. In DNA form, the CDR3 reads TGTGCCAGCCTGGGCCCGGACACCGGGGAGCTGTTTTTT.

This chain uses TRBV4-1 with TRBJ1-6, with unresolved D. Germline-derived CDR1 and CDR2 are MGHRA and YSYEKL. V was clipped by 1 base and J by 16 bases, with 11 bases between them. This CDR3 comprises 12 residues. In nucleotides, the CDR3 is TGCGCCAGCAGCCAAGTGTCTGATGGGCTCCACTTT. This encodes CASSQVSDGLHF.

A few counts support this clone. This chain links TRBV7-9 with TRBJ1-5, with TRBD1 matching 7 bases. The J segment lost 5 bases and the V segment lost 5 bases, leaving 6 bases of the junction unmatched. CDR3 length equals 14 residues. The germline V gene has CDR1 SEHNR and CDR2 FQNEAQ (reference sequence). CDR3 in amino acids: CASSIGQVDQPQHF. CDR3 coding DNA: TGTGCCAGCAGCATTGGACAGGTTGATCAGCCCCAGCATTTT. Drawing the rest from reference TRBV7-9 and TRBJ1-5, the complete variable domain is DTGVSQNPRHKITKRGQNVTFRCDPISEHNRLYWYRQTLGQGPEFLTYFQNEAQLEKSRLLSDRFSAERPKGSFSTLEIQRTEQGDSAMYLCASSIGQVDQPQHFGDGTRLSIL.

The chain recombines TRBV7-9 with TRBJ1-1; D unclear. The CDR3 consists of 13 residues. V shed 5 bases and J shed 1 base, with 8 bases lying between them. CDR1 and CDR2 (germline): SEHNR, FQNEAQ (reference sequence). The chain's CDR3 is CASSPTRNTEAFF. In nucleotides, the CDR3 is TGTGCCAGCAGCCCGACAAGGAACACTGAAGCTTTCTTT.

The V and J genes are TRBV7-6 and TRBJ2-5; the match to TRBD1 covers 9 bases. This CDR3 contains 15 residues. Germline CDR1 is SGHVS and CDR2 is FNYEAQ. The V and J ends lost 4 bases and 3 bases, in that order; junction bases with no gene match: 6. Written as DNA, the CDR3 is TGTGCCAGCAGCTCCCGCAGGGACAGGGAAGAGACCCAGTACTTC. It is translated as CASSSRRDREETQYF.

The J gene is TRBJ1-1, the V gene TRBV13; possible D gene TRBD1, 5 bases. The V and J ends lost 5 bases and 8 bases respectively, with 18 bases between them. Germline assignment: CDR1 PRHDT and CDR2 FYEKMQ (reference sequence). CDR3 length equals 14 residues. CDR3 region: CASSVQDPPREAFF. The CDR3 region has the DNA TGTGCCAGCAGCGTACAGGACCCCCCCAGAGAAGCTTTCTTT.

This clone has just a few counts. The V call is TRBV6-5, the J call TRBJ2-5; the D is unclear. Germline CDR1 and CDR2: MNHEY and SVGAGI. V gave up 6 bases and J gave up 2 bases, with 7 bases separating them. The CDR3 contains 12 residues. Written as DNA, the CDR3 is TGTGCCAGCAGCCCCTCACAAGAGACCCAGTACTTC. Amino acid sequence: CASSPSQETQYF.

Turning to this clone: Other DNA sequences from this sample encode an identical CDR3 as well. The V call is TRBV30, the J call TRBJ2-5; D remains ambiguous. The CDR3 consists of 11 residues. Germline lookup yields CDR1 GTSNPN and CDR2 SVGIG (reference sequence). The ends were cut back, 0 bases at V and 4 bases at J, with 3 bases in the middle. CDR3 nucleotide sequence: TGTGCCTGGAGTGTAGGAGAGACCCAGTACTTC. Translated: CAWSVGETQYF. Based on the CDR3 plus reference TRBV30 and TRBJ2-5, the full variable domain is SQTIHQWPATLVQPVGSPLSLECTVEGTSNPNLYWYRQAAGRGLQLLFYSVGIGQISSEVPQNLSASRPQDRQFILSSKKLLLSDSGFYLCAWSVGETQYFGPGTRLLVL.

The gene calls are TRBV6-1 and TRBJ1-2; D gene uncertain. Trimming took off 7 bases at V and 13 bases at J, with 16 bases between the two ends. The CDR3 is 11 residues long. Germline V gene lookup returns CDR1 MNHNS and CDR2 SASEGT. The CDR3, as DNA: TGTGCCAGCATTACCAACCGAGGTTTCACCTTC. Protein sequence: CASITNRGFTF.

J is TRBJ1-6 and V is TRBV2; 9 bases align to TRBD1. The germline gives CDR1 SNHLY, CDR2 FYNNEI. This CDR3 has 15 amino acids. Unmatched junction bases numbered 7, after V lost 3 bases and J lost 10 bases. CDR3 sequence (DNA): TGTGCCAGCAGTGATCAGGAGGACAGGGGCTCACCCCTCCACTTT. It encodes CASSDQEDRGSPLHF.

The gene calls are TRBV29-1 and TRBJ2-5, with D perhaps TRBD2 (6 bases). The CDR3 totals 14 residues. Deletions cut 5 bases from V and 2 bases from J, with 15 bases between. CDR1 and CDR2 from the germline V gene are SQVTM and ANQGSEA. CDR3 in amino acids: CSVLGGSGQETQYF. The CDR3 coding sequence is TGCAGCGTTCTTGGAGGGTCAGGGCAAGAGACCCAGTACTTC. Looking up the rest from reference TRBV29-1 and TRBJ2-5 gives the full variable domain: SAVISQKPSRDICQRGTSLTIQCQVDSQVTMMFWYRQQPGQSLTLIATANQGSEATYESGFVIDKFPISRPNLTFSTLTVSNMSPEDSSIYLCSVLGGSGQETQYFGPGTRLLVL.

The V call is TRBV6-6, the J call TRBJ1-5, with D uncertain. The CDR3 contains 12 residues. The germline V gene encodes CDR1 MNHNY and CDR2 SVGAGI (reference sequence). V lost 2 bases and J lost 9, with 8 bases in between. CDR3 nucleotide sequence: TGTGCCAGCAGTTACCCTGACGGGCCCCAGCATTTT. Its translation: CASSYPDGPQHF.

V and J are TRBV5-1 and TRBJ1-1; no definite D call. CDR3 length equals 13 residues. V shed 0 bases and J shed 4 bases, with 7 bases lying between them. CDR1 and CDR2 from the germline V gene are SGHRS and YFSETQ. The CDR3 sequence is CASSLAMGTEAFF. The DNA for the CDR3 is TGCGCCAGCAGCTTGGCCATGGGCACTGAAGCTTTCTTT.

V usage is TRBV4-1 and J usage is TRBJ1-5; D not resolved. Deletions cut 3 bases from V and 0 bases from J, with 9 bases between. CDR1 MGHRA and CDR2 YSYEKL come from the germline V gene. This CDR3 contains 15 residues. The CDR3 reads CASSHRVHSNQPQHF. The CDR3 coding sequence is TGCGCCAGCAGCCACCGGGTCCATAGCAATCAGCCCCAGCATTTT.

There are a few counts of this clone. The J gene is TRBJ2-1, the V gene TRBV9; D remains ambiguous. Germline-derived CDR1 and CDR2 are SGDLS and YYNGEE. CDR3 size: 13 residues. V dropped 1 base and J dropped 7 bases, with 9 bases sitting between them. The CDR3 DNA reads as TGTGCCAGCAGCGTATTAATCGGAAATGAGCAGTTCTTC. Encoded protein: CASSVLIGNEQFF.

This rearrangement joins TRBV2 to TRBJ1-2; 7 nucleotides match TRBD1. CDR1 is SNHLY, CDR2 FYNNEI, per germline. With V trimmed by 4 bases and J by 1 base, 6 bases remained unmatched. The CDR3 spans 15 residues. CDR3 amino acids: CASSGWDSFNYGYTF. For the CDR3, the DNA is TGTGCCAGCAGTGGATGGGACAGCTTTAACTATGGCTACACCTTC. Full variable domain (missing parts from reference TRBV2 and TRBJ1-2): EPEVTQTPSHQVTQMGQEVILRCVPISNHLYFYWYRQILGQKVEFLVSFYNNEISEKSEIFDDQFSVERPDGSNFTLKIRSTKLEDSAMYFCASSGWDSFNYGYTFGSGTRLTVV.

The gene calls are TRBV25-1 and TRBJ2-5; D remains ambiguous. The CDR3 is 13 amino acids. The V gene's germline CDR1 is MGHDK and CDR2 SYGVNS. The V end lost 6 bases, the J end lost 3 bases, and 11 bases lay between the germline ends. CDR3 sequence: CASRAGSEETQYF. CDR3 sequence (DNA): TGTGCCAGCAGAGCCGGATCGGAAGAGACCCAGTACTTC. Full variable domain (rest looked up from reference TRBV25-1 and TRBJ2-5): EADIYQTPRYLVIGTGKKITLECSQTMGHDKMYWYQQDPGMELHLIHYSYGVNSTEKGDLSSESTVSRIRTEHFPLTLESARPSHTSQYLCASRAGSEETQYFGPGTRLLVL.

CDR3 amino acids: CAWSSPAGYWTEQYF. CDR3 DNA: TGTGCCTGGAGCTCCCCGGCAGGGTATTGGACCGAGCAGTACTTC. V gene TRBV30 combines with J gene TRBJ2-7; D possibly corresponds to TRBD1 (5 bases). V lost 3 bases and J lost 6, with 21 bases in between. Per germline, CDR1 GTSNPN and CDR2 SVGIG (reference sequence). The CDR3 is made up of 15 amino acids.

This chain connects TRBV4-1 to TRBJ1-2; D remains unclear. CDR1 and CDR2 from the germline V gene are MGHRA and YSYEKL. This CDR3 comprises 12 residues. The germline V and J ends were trimmed by 1 base and 8 bases, with 8 bases remaining between them. CDR3 residues: CASSQGLGGYTF. The CDR3 DNA reads as TGCGCCAGCAGCCAAGGACTCGGCGGCTACACCTTC.

The rearrangement joins TRBV29-1 to TRBJ2-1, with TRBD2 identical over 8 bases. CDR3 size: 15 residues. V was pared by 7 bases and J by 0 bases, with 8 bases of the junction left unmatched. Germline V gene lookup returns CDR1 SQVTM and CDR2 ANQGSEA. The CDR3 region is CSADSGVSSYNEQFF. For the CDR3, the DNA is TGCAGCGCCGATAGCGGGGTGAGCTCCTACAATGAGCAGTTCTTC.

The V gene is TRBV15, the J gene TRBJ2-6, with D unresolved. The ends were cut back, 5 bases at V and 1 base at J, with 3 bases in the middle. The length of the CDR3 is 13 residues. Germline V gene lookup returns CDR1 LNHNV and CDR2 YYDKDF (reference sequence). This chain's CDR3 is CATSRSGANVLTF. The CDR3 nucleotides read TGTGCCACCAGCCGTTCTGGGGCCAACGTCCTGACTTTC.

The genes are TRBV5-4 and TRBJ2-1; D possibly corresponds to TRBD2 (6 bases). The CDR3 sequence is 11 residues long. Germline CDR1 and CDR2: SGHNT and YYREEE (reference sequence). Trimming cost V 4 bases and J 9 bases, with 8 bases left between them. For the CDR3, the DNA is TGTGCCAGCAGCATGGGGGGTGAGCAGTTCTTC. Protein: CASSMGGEQFF.

A word on this clone: One end of the junction is discordant with germline, which a read error may explain. This chain's CDR3 is CASSLAGSTQYF. In DNA, the CDR3 is TGTGCCAGCAGCCTAGCGGGCTCGACGCAGTATTTT. V and J are TRBV7-2 and TRBJ2-3; 8 bases map to TRBD2. Germline CDR1 and CDR2: SGHTA and FQGNSA. CDR3 size: 12 residues.

This clone was seen a few times. The chain has TRBV4-1 and TRBJ2-7, with D uncertain. The V gene lost 1 base and the J gene lost 3 bases, with 7 bases spanning the gap. CDR3 size: 13 residues. Germline values: CDR1 MGHRA, CDR2 YSYEKL. The CDR3 DNA sequence: TGCGCCAGCAGCCAAGGGTTAGGCTACGAGCAGTACTTC. Protein product: CASSQGLGYEQYF.